This TCR beta chain was found in a study of CD8 T cells in Susac syndrome. V lost 5 bases and J 5 bases, leaving 11 bases between the germline ends. CDR1 and CDR2 from the germline V gene are SEHNR and FQNEAQ (reference sequence). CDR3 length: 13 residues. RNA, at about 0.45 to 1 ug, was reverse transcribed with random hexamers. Amplification of TCR beta CDR3 by immunoSEQ multiplex PCR spanned 54 Vbeta and 13 Jbeta. MiXCR, run by TCRdb on the immunoSEQ multiplex PCR reads, gives a single entry per CDR3 protein. This sample carries about 49,000 distinct CDR3 sequences, 93% of them seen once, and the ten largest clones take more than 0.45%.

The material sequenced was CD8+ T cells from PBMCs. The chain carries TRBV7-9 and TRBJ2-3; D unclear. The sequence was collected from a human donor in good health. This CDR3 reads CASSPPHLDTQYF. Written as DNA, the CDR3 is TGTGCCAGCAGCCCCCCCCACTTAGATACGCAGTATTTT.